A single sample gave rise to the 20 T cell receptor beta chains below, sequenced in a study of metastatic and nonmetastatic thyroid tumors. No patient received treatment before thyroid surgery. TCRdb reanalyzed the PCR reads via MiXCR. There are about 45,000 clones in the sample; 3.2% occur only once, and approximately 9.6% lies in the top ten. Sequencing input: blood. The receptors were sampled from a female donor with papillary thyroid cancer or a benign thyroid nodule (not recorded which). Some clones in this sample may be carry-over from other donors' samples.

The chain is built from TRBV20-1 and TRBJ2-1; D is unresolved. V was pared by 1 base and J by 5 bases, with 9 bases between. The length of the CDR3 is 13 residues. The germline gives CDR1 DFQATT, CDR2 SNEGSKA (reference sequence). The CDR3 sequence: CSARGRTDNEQFF. DNA for the CDR3: TGCAGTGCTAGAGGAAGGACGGACAATGAGCAGTTCTTC.

This clone appeared many times. This chain uses TRBV5-6 with TRBJ2-7; D is perhaps TRBD1 (6 bases). Per the germline V gene, CDR1 is SGHDT and CDR2 is YYEEEE. The V end was cut by 4 bases, the J end by 4 bases, with 15 bases between. CDR3 length equals 14 residues. The chain's CDR3 is CASSVQGINYEQYF. CDR3 DNA: TGTGCCAGCAGCGTACAGGGCATCAATTACGAGCAGTACTTC.

This clone has at least ten counts. CDR3 protein: CASIDTRGFATNEKLFF. DNA of the CDR3: TGTGCCAGCATTGACACTAGAGGATTTGCAACTAATGAAAAACTGTTTTTT. The genes are TRBV2 and TRBJ1-4, with unresolved D. With 7 bases removed from V and 0 bases from J, the gap between germline ends came to 18 bases. The germline V gene has CDR1 SNHLY and CDR2 FYNNEI. This CDR3 is 17 amino acids long. The full variable domain, completed using reference TRBV2 and TRBJ1-4, is EPEVTQTPSHQVTQMGQEVILRCVPISNHLYFYWYRQILGQKVEFLVSFYNNEISEKSEIFDDQFSVERPDGSNFTLKIRSTKLEDSAMYFCASIDTRGFATNEKLFFGSGTQLSVL.

This clone was observed many times. The chain couples TRBV28 to TRBJ2-3; D possibly matches TRBD1 or TRBD2 (6 bases each). Trimming removed 6 bases at V and 3 bases at J, with 10 bases between. The CDR3 runs to 13 residues. Germline assignment: CDR1 MDHEN and CDR2 SYDVKM. The CDR3 region has the DNA TGTGCCAGCAGAGGGGGGTGGACAGATACGCAGTATTTT. Translating it yields CASRGGWTDTQYF.

This clone was seen at least ten times. DNA of the CDR3: TGTGCCAGCAGCCCCGGACAGGGGACTTCACCCCTCCACTTT. It specifies CASSPGQGTSPLHF. This chain uses TRBV7-9 with TRBJ1-6; TRBD1 matches at 9 bases. The germline V gene encodes CDR1 SEHNR and CDR2 FQNEAQ (reference sequence). After removal of 5 bases from V and 9 bases from J, the junction contained 5 bases not matched to a gene. CDR3 size: 14 residues.

This clone was seen at least ten times. CDR3 residues: CASSEYGLGRRLDPVQETQYF. The CDR3 bases are TGTGCCAGCAGTGAATATGGGTTGGGACGGAGATTAGATCCGGTCCAGGAGACCCAGTACTTC. The chain couples TRBV25-1 to TRBJ2-5, with D perhaps TRBD1 or TRBD2 (5 bases each). This CDR3 has 21 amino acids. V was clipped by 0 bases and J by 5 bases, with 31 bases between them. Germline CDR1 reads MGHDK; CDR2 reads SYGVNS.

This clone showed up just a few times. The chain joins TRBV27 to TRBJ2-3; D possibly corresponds to TRBD2 (6 bases). Germline CDR1 reads MNHEY; CDR2 reads SMNVEV (reference sequence). This CDR3 is 20 amino acids long. Trimming left V 5 bases short and J 3 bases short, with 30 bases between. Here the CDR3 reads CASSPTLGLNQNEETDTQYF. For the CDR3, the DNA is TGTGCCAGCAGTCCTACCCTGGGACTTAACCAAAACGAAGAAACAGATACGCAGTATTTT.

With regard to this clone: Sequence at one end of the junction differs from germline and may be a read error. The chain recombines TRBV20-1 with TRBJ2-1; no clear D. Germline values: CDR1 DFQATT, CDR2 SNEGSKA (reference sequence). The CDR3 covers 14 residues. CDR3 sequence: CSARDLETDNEQFF. CDR3 coding DNA: TGCAGTGCCAGAGATTTAGAAACCGACAATGAGCAGTTCTTC.

Many counts were recorded for this clone. Germline is not matched at one junction end, which may reflect a read error. This sequence joins TRBV5-8 and TRBJ1-1; D is uncertain. Germline V gives CDR1 SGHTS, CDR2 YDEGEE. The CDR3 covers 14 residues. The CDR3 loop is CASSLGRENTEVFF. As DNA, the CDR3 is TGTGCCAGCAGCTTGGGACGGGAGAACACTGAAGTTTTCTTT. Full variable domain (outside the CDR3, taken from reference TRBV5-8 and TRBJ1-1): EAGVTQSPTHLIKTRGQQATLRCSPISGHTSVYWYQQALGLGLQFLLWYDEGEERNRGNFPPRFSGRQFPNYSSELNVNALELEDSALYLCASSLGRENTEVFFGQGTRLTVV.

This clone has ten or more counts. The chain employs TRBV6-1 and TRBJ2-1; 10 positions match TRBD1. Per the germline V gene, CDR1 is MNHNS and CDR2 is SASEGT. This CDR3 comprises 15 residues. With 7 bases clipped from V and 4 bases from J, the junction kept 7 bases outside the gene matches. CDR3 in amino acids: CASMRQGARYNEQFF. As DNA, the CDR3 is TGTGCCAGCATGAGACAGGGGGCGCGGTACAATGAGCAGTTCTTC.

In its sample, this clone was seen many times. This chain uses TRBV9 with TRBJ1-3, with TRBD1 matching over 7 bases. Germline V gene sequence: CDR1 SGDLS, CDR2 YYNGEE. Germline trimming cut 4 bases from V and 0 bases from J; bases unmatched to any gene: 7. The CDR3 runs 16 residues. CDR3 amino acids: CASSPQGQISGNTIYF. The CDR3 DNA reads as TGTGCCAGCAGCCCGCAGGGACAGATCTCTGGAAACACCATATATTTT.

This clone was picked up many times. V is TRBV6-6 and J is TRBJ2-5, with D tentatively TRBD2 (6 bases). The V end was cut by 0 bases, the J end by 6 bases, with 20 bases between. The CDR3 is 17 residues long. Per the germline V gene, CDR1 is MNHNY and CDR2 is SVGAGI (reference sequence). The DNA for the CDR3 is TGTGCCAGCAGTTACTCCCGGGAGCCAGTTGTATTAAAGACCCAGTACTTC. Encoded protein: CASSYSREPVVLKTQYF.

In its sample, this clone was seen many times. The chain is built from TRBV2 and TRBJ1-2; D unresolved. The CDR3 has 14 amino acids. Trimming left V 4 bases short and J 0 bases short, with 9 bases between. Germline loops: CDR1 SNHLY, CDR2 FYNNEI. The CDR3 DNA sequence: TGTGCCAGCAGTGGATACGGGGCTAACTATGGCTACACCTTC. It is translated as CASSGYGANYGYTF.

V usage is TRBV28 and J usage is TRBJ1-2; D might be TRBD1 (6 bases). The V end lost 4 bases, the J end lost 4 bases, and 19 bases lay between the germline ends. This CDR3 has 16 amino acids. The germline V gene encodes CDR1 MDHEN and CDR2 SYDVKM. The CDR3 nucleotides are TGTGCCAGCAGTTCGTACTCGAGGGGGGCCGTCTATGGCTACACCTTC. This codes for CASSSYSRGAVYGYTF.

This clone has a count of ten or more. This sequence joins TRBV3-1 and TRBJ1-4; maybe TRBD1 (5 bases). The length of the CDR3 is 14 residues. Trimming left V 1 base short and J 10 bases short, with 13 bases between. Germline loops: CDR1 LGHDT, CDR2 YNNKEL (reference sequence). The CDR3 here is CASSQGSGGAKLFF. For the CDR3, the DNA is TGTGCCAGCAGCCAAGGATCCGGGGGTGCAAAACTGTTTTTT.

The table lists this clone with many counts. The CDR3: CASRQGNEAFF. As DNA, the CDR3 is TGTGCCAGCAGACAGGGAAATGAAGCTTTCTTT. The chain combines TRBV5-6 with TRBJ1-1, with D possibly TRBD1 on 6 matching bases. V lost 5 bases to trimming and J lost 7 bases, with 9 bases between them. The germline CDR1 and CDR2 sequences are SGHDT and YYEEEE. The CDR3 runs to 11 residues.

This clone was recorded at least ten times. This chain connects TRBV20-1 to TRBJ2-7; D not certain. CDR3 size: 11 residues. V was clipped by 0 bases and J by 3 bases, with 3 bases between them. Germline-derived CDR1 and CDR2 are DFQATT and SNEGSKA (reference sequence). CDR3 in DNA: TGCAGTGCTAGAGACAACTACGAGCAGTACTTC. Translating gives CSARDNYEQYF.

This clone was observed a handful of times. This chain joins TRBV28 and TRBJ1-2, with TRBD1 as a possible D gene (6 bases). CDR3 length: 17 amino acids. Germline CDR1 reads MDHEN; CDR2 reads SYDVKM. V was shortened by 6 bases and J by 0 bases, with 20 bases between the two germline ends. DNA for the CDR3: TGTGCCAGCAGCTGGGGGGACACGAGGGGGACTAACTATGGCTACACCTTC. Protein: CASSWGDTRGTNYGYTF.

This chain connects TRBV6-5 to TRBJ1-2; D uncertain. Per germline, CDR1 MNHEY and CDR2 SVGAGI. Trimming removed 2 bases at V and 2 bases at J, with 15 bases between. The CDR3 is made up of 16 amino acids. The CDR3 reads CASSYQNTKQNYGYTF. DNA of the CDR3: TGTGCCAGCAGTTACCAGAACACCAAACAGAACTATGGCTACACCTTC.

This clone was picked up many times. The chain uses TRBV7-8 and TRBJ2-2, with TRBD2 matching 8 bases. Per germline, CDR1 SGHVS and CDR2 FQNEAQ. The CDR3 totals 12 residues. The J segment lost 6 bases and the V segment lost 8 bases, leaving 2 bases of the junction unmatched. CDR3: CASAGGPGELFF. Written as DNA, the CDR3 is TGTGCCAGCGCGGGAGGCCCCGGGGAGCTGTTTTTT.